The 10 T cell receptor beta chains reported below all come from one sample, sequenced in a study of blood T cell repertoires in COVID-19. The method was immunoSEQ multiplex PCR; TCRdb's version includes in-frame clones alone and lacks a portion of them. The table has 200,000 to 250,000 clones, over 75% seen once; the top ten hold approximately 1.8%. The specimen sequenced was peripheral blood. The source is a man between 25 and 39 years old who had recovered from COVID-19.

The chain joins TRBV11-1 to TRBJ2-2; possible D gene TRBD2, 6 bases. CDR1 is SGHAT, CDR2 FQDESV, per germline (reference sequence). The CDR3 covers 14 residues. Trimming stripped 5 bases from V and 5 bases from J, with 12 bases between. CDR3 region: CASSLGTATGELFF. As DNA, the CDR3 is TGTGCCAGCAGCCTGGGGACTGCGACCGGGGAGCTGTTTTTT.

This sequence joins TRBV19 and TRBJ1-1, with a weak D call TRBD1 (6 bases). The CDR3 is 15 residues long. Trimming pared 6 bases from V and 7 bases from J, leaving 21 bases between. Germline assignment: CDR1 LNHDA and CDR2 SQIVND (reference sequence). The CDR3 is CASREWGRGKDEAFF. DNA of the CDR3: TGTGCCAGTAGGGAATGGGGCAGGGGCAAGGATGAAGCTTTCTTT.

The chain recombines TRBV20-1 with TRBJ2-5; no reliable D call. The CDR3 length is 14 residues. The ends were cut back, 3 bases at V and 0 bases at J, with 11 bases in the middle. The V gene's germline CDR1 is DFQATT and CDR2 SNEGSKA (reference sequence). The CDR3 region is CSASGQAYQETQYF. The DNA of the CDR3 is TGCAGTGCTAGTGGGCAGGCGTACCAAGAGACCCAGTACTTC.

V and J are TRBV27 and TRBJ2-7; 9 bases are shared with TRBD1. The CDR3 is made up of 15 amino acids. From germline, CDR1 is MNHEY and CDR2 SMNVEV (reference sequence). V was clipped by 3 bases and J by 5 bases; unmatched bases: 8. CDR3 residues: CASSLTWTGADEQYF. CDR3 DNA sequence: TGTGCCAGCAGTTTGACTTGGACAGGGGCAGACGAGCAGTACTTC.

V is TRBV7-6 and J is TRBJ2-7; 7 nucleotides match TRBD2. The CDR3 contains 14 residues. V gave up 0 bases and J gave up 5 bases; unmatched junction bases: 4. Per the germline V gene, CDR1 is SGHVS and CDR2 is FNYEAQ. CDR3 in DNA: TGTGCCAGCAGCTTAGCGCTCGGGGGGAACGAGCAGTACTTC. Encoded protein: CASSLALGGNEQYF.

The sample holds one count of this clone. J is TRBJ2-7 and V is TRBV6-5; TRBD1 matches 7 bases. V gave up 0 bases and J gave up 4 bases; unmatched junction bases: 6. CDR3 size: 15 residues. CDR1 is MNHEY and CDR2 is SVGAGI in the germline V gene. The CDR3 DNA is TGTGCCAGCAGTTACTCCCGGGACAGCTATTACGAGCAGTACTTC. Translated, it gives CASSYSRDSYYEQYF.

The rearrangement uses TRBV5-1 and TRBJ2-3; the D gene is possibly TRBD1 (6 bases). V lost 0 bases and J lost 4, with 15 bases in between. The CDR3 is 16 residues long. Germline CDR1 SGHRS, CDR2 YFSETQ. The CDR3 DNA reads as TGCGCCAGCAGCTTGGCCGGCGTGGGGGCCCCAGATACGCAGTATTTT. The encoded protein is CASSLAGVGAPDTQYF.

The rearrangement joins TRBV28 to TRBJ2-7, with D possibly being TRBD2 (6 bases). The CDR3 has 14 amino acids. The V gene's germline CDR1 is MDHEN and CDR2 SYDVKM. Trimming removed 4 bases from V and 3 bases from J, with 13 bases in between. CDR3 coding DNA: TGTGCCAGCAGTTCCCCGCCCGGGAGCTACGAGCAGTACGTC. Its translation is CASSSPPGSYEQYV.

The chain has TRBV9 and TRBJ2-1, with D possibly being TRBD1 (7 bases). The CDR3 is 12 amino acids. V lost 3 bases, J lost 12 bases, and 13 bases lay in between. The germline V gene has CDR1 SGDLS and CDR2 YYNGEE. CDR3 in DNA: TGTGCCAGCAGCGGTGCGGGGACAGCGCAGTTCTTC. Protein product: CASSGAGTAQFF.

The table lists this clone with a few counts. The CDR3 DNA reads TGTGCCAGCAGCTGGCGCGGGACTAGGGTCGACGAGCAGTACTTC. This encodes CASSWRGTRVDEQYF. V usage is TRBV3-1 (or the pseudogene TRBV3-2) and J usage is TRBJ2-7, with TRBD2 matching 8 bases. Germline V gene lookup returns CDR1 LGHDT and CDR2 YNNKEL (reference sequence). The CDR3 is made up of 15 amino acids. The ends lost 5 bases at V and 5 bases at J; junction bases unmatched: 11.